The next 21 T cell receptor beta chains were all read from a single sample in a study of cytomegalovirus exposure and HLA in healthy donors. Primers for the PCR totalled 60 Vbeta and 13 Jbeta. The method was immunoSEQ multiplex PCR; TCRdb's version includes in-frame clones alone and lacks a portion of them. The sample has just over 40,000 clones; the top ten hold 6.2%. Sequencing input: PBMCs. These receptors were taken from a man between 25 and 39 years old in good health and CMV-seronegative.

The chain combines TRBV6-1 with TRBJ1-1; D call uncertain. Trimming took off 6 bases at V and 7 bases at J, with 6 bases between the two ends. This CDR3 has 10 amino acids. CDR1 MNHNS and CDR2 SASEGT come from the germline V gene. CDR3 protein: CASSLYEAFF. The CDR3 coding sequence is TGTGCCAGCAGCCTGTATGAAGCTTTCTTT.

The chain joins TRBV6-5 to TRBJ2-1, with 8 bases identical to TRBD2. CDR1 and CDR2 from the germline V gene are MNHEY and SVGAGI. V lost 4 bases, J lost 3 bases, and 5 bases stayed unmatched. The CDR3 is made up of 15 amino acids. The CDR3 loop is CASSSQSGSYNEQFF. CDR3 sequence (DNA): TGTGCCAGCAGTTCCCAAAGCGGGAGCTACAATGAGCAGTTCTTC.

The J gene is TRBJ2-3, the V gene TRBV30, with D possibly being TRBD2 (5 bases). The CDR3 covers 13 residues. Germline loops: CDR1 GTSNPN, CDR2 SVGIG (reference sequence). Between the trimmed V and J ends, which lost 2 bases and 2 bases, there was a span of 8 bases. The CDR3 loop reads CAWSLATTDTQYF. In nucleotides, the CDR3 is TGTGCCTGGAGTCTAGCAACCACAGATACGCAGTATTTT.

This chain uses TRBV4-1 with TRBJ1-5; 8 bases are a match to TRBD1. J lost 7 bases, V lost 2 bases, and 1 base had no gene match. This CDR3 has 13 amino acids. In germline, CDR1 is MGHRA, CDR2 YSYEKL. As DNA, the CDR3 is TGCGCCAGCAGCCAAACAGGGGGACAGCCCCAGCATTTT. This encodes CASSQTGGQPQHF.

The genes are TRBV11-2 and TRBJ1-1, with TRBD1 matching 11 bases. V was clipped by 4 bases and J by 6 bases; unmatched bases: 4. CDR1 and CDR2 (germline): SGHAT, FQNNGV. The length of the CDR3 is 14 residues. The CDR3 loop reads CASSWTDRGPEAFF. The CDR3 region has the DNA TGTGCCAGCAGCTGGACGGACAGGGGGCCTGAAGCTTTCTTT.

This chain links TRBV21-1 with TRBJ1-4. TRBV21-1 is listed as a pseudogene. There are 14 residues in the CDR3. The CDR3 DNA is TGTGCCAGCAGCGTCATAGGACCGCGGAGGGGACTGTTTTTT. As protein: CASSVIGPRRGLFF.

The chain combines TRBV6-5 with TRBJ1-2; a possible D gene is TRBD1 (5 bases). Germline loops: CDR1 MNHEY, CDR2 SVGAGI. The CDR3 is made up of 16 amino acids. V gave up 0 bases and J gave up 0 bases, with 11 bases separating them. The CDR3 DNA reads as TGTGCCAGCAGTTACTCGTGGACATATCCTAACTATGGCTACACCTTC. This codes for CASSYSWTYPNYGYTF.

The J gene is TRBJ1-2, the V gene TRBV6-6, with 9 bases lining up with TRBD1. Germline V lookup: CDR1 MNHNY, CDR2 SVGAGI (reference sequence). CDR3 length: 14 residues. Germline trimming cut 6 bases from V and 2 bases from J; bases unmatched to any gene: 4. Here the CDR3 DNA reads TGTGCCAGCAGCCCGGGACAGGGAAACTATGGCTACACCTTC. It translates to CASSPGQGNYGYTF.

V gene TRBV11-2 combines with J gene TRBJ1-6, with D unresolved. V lost 2 bases and J 0 bases, leaving 2 bases between the germline ends. CDR3 length equals 14 residues. Germline CDR1 and CDR2: SGHAT and FQNNGV. The chain's CDR3 is CASSLLSYNSPLHF. CDR3 bases: TGTGCCAGCAGCTTACTCTCCTATAATTCACCCCTCCACTTT.

J is TRBJ2-7 and V is TRBV5-4, with a possible D match to TRBD2 (6 bases). The CDR3 extends over 14 amino acids. The germline V gene encodes CDR1 SGHNT and CDR2 YYREEE (reference sequence). V gave up 2 bases and J gave up 0 bases, with 9 bases separating them. As DNA, the CDR3 is TGTGCCAGCAGCTTTAGCGGTAGCTCCTACGAGCAGTACTTC. This sequence encodes CASSFSGSSYEQYF.

The chain is built from TRBV5-1 and TRBJ2-7; a possible D gene is TRBD1 (6 bases). With 0 bases removed from V and 7 bases from J, the gap between germline ends came to 14 bases. CDR1 and CDR2 (germline): SGHRS, YFSETQ. There are 14 residues in the CDR3. The DNA of the CDR3 is TGCGCCAGCAGCTTGGGCCGAAGTGGGACAGAGCAGTACTTC. Its translation is CASSLGRSGTEQYF. Combining the CDR3 with reference TRBV5-1 and TRBJ2-7 gives the whole variable domain KAGVTQTPRYLIKTRGQQVTLSCSPISGHRSVSWYQQTPGQGLQFLFEYFSETQRNKGNFPGRFSGRQFSNSRSEMNVSTLELGDSALYLCASSLGRSGTEQYFGPGTRLTVT.

The chain is built from TRBV19 and TRBJ1-1; TRBD1 aligns across 9 bases. Germline lookup yields CDR1 LNHDA and CDR2 SQIVND (reference sequence). The CDR3 covers 15 residues. J gave up 7 bases and V 3 bases, and 9 bases lay outside the gene matches. This CDR3 reads CASSIPGTGIHEAFF. The CDR3 DNA reads as TGTGCCAGTAGTATCCCCGGGACAGGGATTCATGAAGCTTTCTTT.

The chain employs TRBV4-3 and TRBJ2-1; possibly TRBD1 for D (6 bases). From germline, CDR1 is LGHNA and CDR2 YSLEER. Trimming removed 1 base at V and 4 bases at J, with 20 bases between. The CDR3 totals 18 residues. The CDR3 sequence: CASSQALGTPWDYNEQFF. Here the CDR3 DNA reads TGCGCCAGCAGCCAAGCCCTCGGGACACCTTGGGATTACAATGAGCAGTTCTTC.

V usage is TRBV9 and J usage is TRBJ2-1, with TRBD2 matching 8 bases. The CDR3 contains 15 residues. Trimming took 0 bases from V and 9 from J; bases not matched to a gene: 8. Germline V CDR1 and CDR2: SGDLS, YYNGEE. CDR3: CASSVGLAGTSEQFF. Here the CDR3 DNA reads TGTGCCAGCAGCGTAGGCCTAGCGGGTACGAGTGAGCAGTTCTTC.

V and J are TRBV5-8 and TRBJ1-5; D is uncertain. CDR1 and CDR2 from the germline V gene are SGHTS and YDEGEE. Trimming took off 1 base at V and 2 bases at J, with 16 bases between the two ends. The CDR3 totals 17 residues. In nucleotides, the CDR3 is TGTGCCAGCAGCTTGCCCCTATCCTCCCGGGGCAATCAGCCCCAGCATTTT. Its protein product is CASSLPLSSRGNQPQHF.

This chain connects TRBV11-2 to TRBJ2-7; 15 nucleotides agree with TRBD2. The V and J ends lost 6 bases and 2 bases, in that order; junction bases with no gene match: 11. The CDR3 spans 18 residues. Germline V CDR1 and CDR2: SGHAT, FQNNGV. This CDR3 reads CASRRTSGRGLAAYEQYF. CDR3 nucleotides: TGTGCCAGCAGGCGGACTAGCGGGAGGGGACTAGCGGCCTACGAGCAGTACTTC.

CDR3 protein: CASSTTEHYGYTF. The CDR3, as DNA: TGTGCCAGCAGCACGACAGAGCACTATGGCTACACCTTC. The chain carries TRBV5-4 and TRBJ1-2; D may be TRBD1 (5 bases). Per the germline V gene, CDR1 is SGHNT and CDR2 is YYREEE (reference sequence). The CDR3 sequence is 13 residues long. V lost 4 bases to trimming and J lost 3 bases, with 10 bases between them.

The chain is built from TRBV9 and TRBJ1-1; 8 bases are a match to TRBD1. Per germline, CDR1 SGDLS and CDR2 YYNGEE. V lost 0 bases, J lost 4 bases, and 14 bases stayed unmatched. The CDR3 covers 18 residues. CDR3 nucleotides: TGTGCCAGCAGCGTAGACCCAGGGGGCGATGGGGTTGTCACTGAAGCTTTCTTT. This translates into CASSVDPGGDGVVTEAFF.

The chain employs TRBV6-4 and TRBJ2-1, with 9 bases aligning to TRBD2. Unmatched junction bases numbered 2, after V lost 2 bases and J lost 3 bases. CDR1 is MRHNA and CDR2 is SNTAGT in the germline V gene. The CDR3 is 15 residues long. The CDR3 spells CASSDAGGGYNEQFF. In DNA form, the CDR3 reads TGTGCCAGCAGTGACGCGGGAGGGGGCTACAATGAGCAGTTCTTC.

The gene calls are TRBV4-2 and TRBJ2-6; tentative D call: TRBD2 (5 bases). CDR1 and CDR2 (germline): LGHNA, YNFKEQ. The CDR3 consists of 13 residues. Deletions cut 10 bases from V and 2 bases from J, with 9 bases between. CDR3: CATGVAGANVLTF. Written as DNA, the CDR3 is TGTGCCACCGGGGTGGCTGGGGCCAACGTCCTGACTTTC.

This chain links TRBV6-5 with TRBJ1-2; 11 nucleotides line up with TRBD1. The junction had 2 bases not matched to a gene; V was cut back by 2 bases and J by 3 bases. This CDR3 comprises 15 residues. Germline loops: CDR1 MNHEY, CDR2 SVGAGI. As DNA, the CDR3 is TGTGCCAGCAGTTACCGGGGACAGGGGGACTATGGCTACACCTTC. Residues: CASSYRGQGDYGYTF.